This note documents a single T cell receptor beta chain sequence. Its matching antigen is unknown. The data belong to a study of cytomegalovirus exposure and HLA in healthy donors. Looked up from germline, CDR1 is MDHEN and CDR2 is SYDVKM. This CDR3 is built from 15 residues. V gave up 2 bases and J gave up 2 bases; unmatched junction bases: 4. The PCR employed 60 Vbeta primers together with 13 Jbeta primers. In the authors' methods: An analysis performed later counted 75 million to 80 million unique TCR beta chains (roughly 11 million of them shared). Produced via immunoSEQ multiplex PCR; TCRdb's table is partial and in-frame only. Clonal size and the V and J genes are those of that table, whereas D and trimming came from the DNA. The sample contains approximately 180,000 clones, 70% to 85% of which appear only once. Study-level results: The productive fraction for most TCR beta V segments was about 87% or about 30% in an earlier analysis.

The gene calls are TRBV28 and TRBJ2-7, with 9 bases identical to TRBD1. The specimen sequenced was PBMCs. This sequence was found in a woman aged 25 to 45 in good health and CMV-seropositive. DNA for the CDR3: TGTGCCAGCAGTTTAACGGGACAGGGAGCCTACGAGCAGTACTTC. This encodes CASSLTGQGAYEQYF.